Below, 12 T cell receptor beta chains from the same sample are listed, as sequenced in a study of T-cell reconstitution after alpha-beta-depleted transplantation in children. As it was prepared, the TCRbeta library received unique molecular identifiers. TCRdb independently ran MiXCR on the PCR reads; one entry per CDR3 protein. The sample has approximately 97,000 distinct CDR3 sequences; about 5.6% are singletons. The specimen was PBMCs, mostly from graft donor cells, collected 60 days after TCRalphabeta/CD19-depleted stem cell transplant. The receptors were sampled from a female patient between 2 and 15 years old who had a stem cell transplant for Fanconi anemia, so the T cells may come from the graft donor.

At least ten counts were recorded for this clonotype. The chain carries TRBV29-1 and TRBJ2-7, with D hard to call. Germline V CDR1 and CDR2: SQVTM, ANQGSEA. The CDR3 has 15 amino acids. The V end was cut by 4 bases, the J end by 0 bases, with 16 bases between. CDR3 in DNA: TGCAGCGTTGTCCCCTCGGTCTCCTCCTCCTACGAGCAGTACTTC. Amino acid sequence: CSVVPSVSSSYEQYF.

This clonotype was counted ten times or more. The chain carries TRBV29-1 and TRBJ2-3, with D possibly being TRBD2 (5 bases). This CDR3 is 11 amino acids long. Trimming pared 3 bases from V and 9 bases from J, leaving 10 bases between. CDR1 SQVTM and CDR2 ANQGSEA come from the germline V gene. The CDR3 loop reads CSVERALTQYF. The CDR3 region has the DNA TGCAGCGTTGAGAGGGCGCTGACGCAGTATTTT.

This clonotype was seen many times. V usage is TRBV6-5 and J usage is TRBJ2-2; 14 bases are a match to TRBD2. Germline CDR1 and CDR2: MNHEY and SVGAGI. The CDR3 consists of 18 residues. Germline trimming cut 2 bases from V and 6 bases from J; bases unmatched to any gene: 8. CDR3 nucleotides: TGTGCCAGCAGTTACCAAAACTCGGGACTAGCGGGAGCCGGGGAGCTGTTTTTT. Translation gives CASSYQNSGLAGAGELFF.

This clonotype occurred a few times. This chain uses TRBV7-2 with TRBJ1-5; 8 positions match TRBD1. V lost 4 bases, J lost 4 bases, and 12 bases stayed unmatched. Germline CDR1 reads SGHTA; CDR2 reads FQGNSA. The CDR3 runs 17 residues. The CDR3 bases are TGTGCCAGCAGCTCAACCTACCACCAGGGGGCTAATCAGCCCCAGCATTTT. Its protein product is CASSSTYHQGANQPQHF.

This clonotype showed up many times. This sequence joins TRBV12-3 or TRBV12-4 and TRBJ2-5, with 8 bases identical to TRBD1. Trimming removed 3 bases from V and 1 base from J; junction bases left unmatched: 10. The CDR3 is 17 residues long. The CDR3 reads CASSFIPGQDSQETQYF. The CDR3 DNA is TGTGCCAGCAGTTTCATCCCGGGACAGGATTCCCAAGAGACCCAGTACTTC.

With regard to this clonotype: This may be a read error, as it is one base from a much larger clone. The chain has TRBV5-1 and TRBJ2-3; D call uncertain. The CDR3 is 14 residues long. V was trimmed by 8 bases and J by 2 bases, leaving 15 bases between them. Germline CDR1 SGHRS, CDR2 YFSETQ. In DNA, the CDR3 is TGCGCCAGTTGCGAGCGACGCTACACAGATACGCAGTATTTT. Its protein is CASCERRYTDTQYF.

At least ten counts were recorded for this clonotype. The chain employs TRBV13 and TRBJ1-1; the match to TRBD1 covers 7 bases. Germline assignment: CDR1 PRHDT and CDR2 FYEKMQ (reference sequence). The CDR3 is 16 amino acids. Germline trimming cut 5 bases from V and 5 bases from J; bases unmatched to any gene: 14. The CDR3 DNA sequence: TGTGCCAGCAGCGAAAAAGGGGGCGGGAGGGGGACTGAAGCTTTCTTT. Residues: CASSEKGGGRGTEAFF.

This rearrangement joins TRBV3-1 to TRBJ2-1; 13 nucleotides match TRBD2. Germline lookup yields CDR1 LGHDT and CDR2 YNNKEL (reference sequence). There are 19 residues in the CDR3. The CDR3 nucleotides read TGTACCTTCAGTGTATGGACTAGCGGGGGTCAGAGCTCCTACAATGAGCAGTTCTTC. Protein product: CTFSVWTSGGQSSYNEQFF.

This clonotype was detected a few times. This chain uses TRBV3-1 with TRBJ2-3; 11 bases match TRBD2. CDR3 length: 19 amino acids. Germline CDR1 is LGHDT and CDR2 is YNNKEL (reference sequence). J gave up 5 bases and V 0 bases, and 13 bases lay outside the gene matches. CDR3 bases: TGTGCCAGCAGCCAAGATCGGGCCCCACTAGCGGGAGTACAAGATACGCAGTATTTT. Its protein is CASSQDRAPLAGVQDTQYF.

This clonotype occurred a few times. The chain is built from TRBV3-1 and TRBJ1-2; 11 bases are shared with TRBD1. CDR1 and CDR2 (germline): LGHDT, YNNKEL (reference sequence). This CDR3 has 14 amino acids. Germline trimming cut 4 bases from V and 8 bases from J; bases unmatched to any gene: 6. CDR3 in amino acids: CASSRGQGAGGYTF. CDR3 in DNA: TGTGCCAGCAGCCGAGGACAGGGGGCGGGAGGCTACACCTTC.

This clonotype turned up a few times. CDR3 sequence: CASTTGQGSQPQHF. The CDR3, as DNA: TGTGCCAGCACCACAGGACAGGGAAGTCAGCCCCAGCATTTT. The chain links TRBV12-3 or TRBV12-4 to TRBJ1-5, with 8 bases that match TRBD1. V shed 7 bases and J 6 bases; nucleotides not matched to a gene: 8. The CDR3 covers 14 residues.

This clonotype was counted many times. The CDR3 sequence: CASSSSGRREAFF. For the CDR3, the DNA is TGTGCCAGCAGTTCCTCAGGGAGGAGGGAAGCTTTCTTT. The chain uses TRBV28 and TRBJ1-1; a weak D match, TRBD1 (5 bases). The V gene's germline CDR1 is MDHEN and CDR2 SYDVKM. V lost 4 bases and J 8 bases, leaving 14 bases between the germline ends. CDR3 length: 13 amino acids. Full variable domain (missing parts from reference TRBV28 and TRBJ1-1): DVKVTQSSRYLVKRTGEKVFLECVQDMDHENMFWYRQDPGLGLRLIYFSYDVKMKEKGDIPEGYSVSREKKERFSLILESASTNQTSMYLCASSSSGRREAFFGQGTRLTVV.